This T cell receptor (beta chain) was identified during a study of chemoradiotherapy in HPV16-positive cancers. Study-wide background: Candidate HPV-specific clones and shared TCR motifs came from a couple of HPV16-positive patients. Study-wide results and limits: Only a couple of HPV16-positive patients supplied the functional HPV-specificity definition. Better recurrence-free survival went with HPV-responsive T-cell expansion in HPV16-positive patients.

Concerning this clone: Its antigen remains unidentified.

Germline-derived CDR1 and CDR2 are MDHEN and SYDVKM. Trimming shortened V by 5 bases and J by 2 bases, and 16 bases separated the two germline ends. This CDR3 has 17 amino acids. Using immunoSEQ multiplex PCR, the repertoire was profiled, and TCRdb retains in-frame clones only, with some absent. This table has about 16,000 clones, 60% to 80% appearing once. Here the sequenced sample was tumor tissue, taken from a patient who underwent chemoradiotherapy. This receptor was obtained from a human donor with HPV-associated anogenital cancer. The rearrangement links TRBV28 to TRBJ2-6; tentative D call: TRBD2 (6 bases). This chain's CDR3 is CASSPPSGTPGANVLTF. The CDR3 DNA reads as TGTGCCAGCAGTCCCCCTAGTGGGACTCCTGGGGCCAACGTCCTGACTTTC.